This TCR beta chain was recorded in a study of T cell responses to AZD1222 COVID-19 vaccine. Study-level results: Recipients of AZD1222 seropositive at baseline numbered only 6 or 7. Donors skewed white British and female; clonal diversity was possibly underestimated.

Produced via immunoSEQ multiplex PCR; TCRdb's table is partial and in-frame only. The repertoire consists of some 140,000 clones, with approximately 90% occurring once and the leading ten covering approximately 3.1%. As for this clone: No antigen is known for it.

The sequencing used peripheral blood, collected on day 0 of AZD1222 vaccination. The receptor comes from an adult in good health.

Here the CDR3 reads CASSPRGATDTQYF. The CDR3 bases are TGTGCCAGCTCACCACGCGGGGCGACAGATACGCAGTATTTT. The chain carries TRBV18 and TRBJ2-3; weak D call: TRBD2 (6 bases). The CDR3 is 14 amino acids. The V end was cut by 1 base, the J end by 3 bases, with 8 bases between. Germline lookup yields CDR1 KGHSH and CDR2 LQKENI. Filled out from reference TRBV18 and TRBJ2-3, the complete variable domain reads NAGVMQNPRHLVRRRGQEARLRCSPMKGHSHVYWYRQLPEEGLKFMVYLQKENIIDESGMPKERFSAEFPKEGPSILRIQQVVRGDSAAYFCASSPRGATDTQYFGPGTRLTVL.